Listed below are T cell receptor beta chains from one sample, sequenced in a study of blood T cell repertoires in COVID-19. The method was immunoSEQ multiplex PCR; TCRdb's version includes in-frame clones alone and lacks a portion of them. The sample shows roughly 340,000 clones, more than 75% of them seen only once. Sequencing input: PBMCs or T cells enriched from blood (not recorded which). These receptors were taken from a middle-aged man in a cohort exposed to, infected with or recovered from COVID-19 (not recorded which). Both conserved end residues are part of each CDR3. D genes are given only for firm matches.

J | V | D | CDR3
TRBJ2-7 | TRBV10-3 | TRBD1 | CAISGGTGGFYEQYF
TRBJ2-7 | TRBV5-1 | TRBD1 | CASSLAGQGPHEQYF
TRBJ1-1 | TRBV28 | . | CASSPLGNTEAFF
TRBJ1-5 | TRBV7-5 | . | CVRSRGQNNQPQHF
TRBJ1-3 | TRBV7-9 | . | CASSLSGGAGNTIYF
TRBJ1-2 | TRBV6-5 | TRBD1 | CASRRDSPYGYTF
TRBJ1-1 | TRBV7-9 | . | CASSWAVEGGQEAFF
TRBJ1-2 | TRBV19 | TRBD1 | CASSIGWGTGTTNYGYTF
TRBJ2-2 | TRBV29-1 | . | CSVELIASTGELFF
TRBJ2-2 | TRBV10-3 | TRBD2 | CAIMPGGSGVSNTGELFF
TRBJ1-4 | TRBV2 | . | CASSSAGPGDEKLFF
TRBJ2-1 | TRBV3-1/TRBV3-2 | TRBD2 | CASSHLAGGLAYNEQFF
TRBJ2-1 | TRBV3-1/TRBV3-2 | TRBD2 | CASSPRAGLAGSNEQFF
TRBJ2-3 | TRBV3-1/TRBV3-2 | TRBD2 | CASSQPGLAGTDTQYF
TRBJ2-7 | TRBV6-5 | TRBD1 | CASSRGRGRFYEQYF
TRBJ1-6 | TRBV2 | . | CASRPGGTNSPLHF
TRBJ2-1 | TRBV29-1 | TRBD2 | CSARTSGSFDEQFF
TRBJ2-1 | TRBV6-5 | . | CATHGSGIGEQFF
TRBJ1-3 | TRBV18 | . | CASSSAGVSGNTIYF
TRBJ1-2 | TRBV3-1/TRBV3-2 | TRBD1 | CASSRVLRTGHGYTF
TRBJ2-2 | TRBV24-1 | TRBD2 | CATGLAGNTGELFF
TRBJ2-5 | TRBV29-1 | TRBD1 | CSVEELTGGRETQYF
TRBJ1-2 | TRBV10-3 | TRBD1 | CAISDPDRRLRGYTF
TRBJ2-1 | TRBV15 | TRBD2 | CATSRDLGGGRDEQFF
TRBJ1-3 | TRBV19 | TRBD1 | CASSIEGQLGENTIYF
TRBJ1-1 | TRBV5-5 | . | CASTPGHSNPAEAFF
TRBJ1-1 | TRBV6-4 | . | CASSDQMNTEAFF
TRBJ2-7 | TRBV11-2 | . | CASRPPGRAPYEQYF